Following are 15 T cell receptor beta chains from one sample sequenced in a study of shared clonotypes between healthy human individuals. Clones were read by immunoSEQ multiplex PCR, and TCRdb kept only the in-frame ones, dropping some. The sample records some 2.1 million clones, approximately 95% being singletons. What was sequenced was naive CD4+ T cells sorted from blood. This sample's subset: CD45RA+ positively selected. The receptors come from a man aged 18 to 30 in good health.

The rearrangement links TRBV7-6 to TRBJ2-5; the match to TRBD2 covers 11 bases. The CDR3 has 15 residues. Trimming removed 6 bases from V and 2 bases from J; junction bases left unmatched: 5. Germline CDR1 reads SGHVS; CDR2 reads FNYEAQ. The CDR3 spells CASRKTSGTQETQYF. Written as DNA, the CDR3 is TGTGCCAGCAGAAAGACTAGCGGGACTCAAGAGACCCAGTACTTC.

This sequence joins TRBV7-2 and TRBJ2-7; D ambiguous. V shed 4 bases and J shed 2 bases, with 9 bases lying between them. The CDR3 consists of 13 residues. The germline V gene encodes CDR1 SGHTA and CDR2 FQGNSA. The CDR3 here is CASSYGNTYEQYF. The CDR3 nucleotides are TGTGCCAGCAGCTATGGAAACACCTACGAGCAGTACTTC. The full variable domain, with the rest looked up from reference TRBV7-2 and TRBJ2-7, is GAGVSQSPSNKVTEKGKDVELRCDPISGHTALYWYRQSLGQGLEFLIYFQGNSAPDKSGLPSDRFSAERTGGSVSTLTIQRTQQEDSAVYLCASSYGNTYEQYFGPGTRLTVT.

The J gene is TRBJ1-4, the V gene TRBV19; the match to TRBD1 covers 8 bases. The CDR3 is 12 amino acids. The ends lost 5 bases at V and 12 bases at J; junction bases unmatched: 5. Germline V gives CDR1 LNHDA, CDR2 SQIVND (reference sequence). The CDR3 loop is CASSAGGSELFF. CDR3 coding DNA: TGTGCCAGTAGTGCAGGGGGCTCGGAACTGTTTTTT.

The J gene is TRBJ2-3, the V gene TRBV15; D might be TRBD1 or TRBD2, each matching 5 bases. In germline, CDR1 is LNHNV, CDR2 YYDKDF (reference sequence). This CDR3 is built from 14 residues. The V end was cut by 8 bases, the J end by 2 bases, with 14 bases between. The CDR3 sequence is CATSGRGITDTQYF. In nucleotides, the CDR3 is TGTGCCACCTCGGGGCGAGGAATCACAGATACGCAGTATTTT.

The rearrangement joins TRBV27 to TRBJ2-2; a possible D gene is TRBD2 (6 bases). This CDR3 contains 17 residues. The germline CDR1 and CDR2 sequences are MNHEY and SMNVEV (reference sequence). The V end was cut by 5 bases, the J end by 4 bases, with 20 bases between. CDR3 amino acids: CASSPLGAPGGTGELFF. As DNA, the CDR3 is TGTGCCAGCAGTCCACTCGGAGCGCCCGGGGGCACCGGGGAGCTGTTTTTT.

The rearrangement links TRBV6-6 to TRBJ1-4, with D tentatively TRBD1 (5 bases). Trimming removed 6 bases at V and 5 bases at J, with 10 bases between. This CDR3 comprises 13 residues. Germline CDR1 reads MNHNY; CDR2 reads SVGAGI (reference sequence). The CDR3: CASRGTRNEKLFF. The CDR3 bases are TGTGCCAGCAGGGGGACGCGAAATGAAAAACTGTTTTTT.

The chain carries TRBV29-1 and TRBJ1-2; 8 nucleotides match TRBD1. Germline CDR1 and CDR2: SQVTM and ANQGSEA. The CDR3 spans 15 residues. Unmatched junction bases numbered 14, after V lost 6 bases and J lost 5 bases. The CDR3 is CSVSNLGQGDYGYTF. The CDR3 DNA sequence: TGCAGCGTATCCAACCTCGGACAGGGTGATTATGGCTACACCTTC.

This chain joins TRBV18 and TRBJ1-5; 7 bases fit TRBD1. CDR3 length: 15 amino acids. V shed 2 bases and J 6 bases; nucleotides not matched to a gene: 7. Per the germline V gene, CDR1 is KGHSH and CDR2 is LQKENI. The chain's CDR3 is CASSPKGTAGQPQHF. The CDR3 DNA is TGTGCCAGCTCACCAAAGGGGACAGCGGGTCAGCCCCAGCATTTT.

In regard to this clone: One end of the junction fails to match germline, which may point to a read error. This chain uses TRBV5-1 with TRBJ1-4; D remains unclear. Germline V lookup: CDR1 SGHRS, CDR2 YFSETQ. This CDR3 is 14 amino acids long. DNA of the CDR3: TGCGCCAGCAGCTTGGCAGGATCTAAAGAAAAACTGTTTTTT. This sequence encodes CASSLAGSKEKLFF.

This chain uses TRBV4-1 with TRBJ1-2; 9 nucleotides align to TRBD1. This CDR3 is 15 amino acids long. The germline V gene encodes CDR1 MGHRA and CDR2 YSYEKL. V was clipped by 4 bases and J by 3 bases; unmatched bases: 6. The CDR3 region is CASSPGQGIYYGYTF. The CDR3 DNA reads TGCGCCAGCAGCCCTGGACAGGGGATTTACTATGGCTACACCTTC.

This chain connects TRBV14 to TRBJ2-5; 8 bases fit TRBD2. The CDR3 length is 18 residues. Looked up from germline, CDR1 is SGHDN and CDR2 is FVKESK. Trimming took 0 bases from V and 4 from J; bases not matched to a gene: 13. CDR3 loop: CASSQDRGKAGVGETQYF. Here the CDR3 DNA reads TGTGCCAGCAGCCAAGATCGAGGAAAAGCGGGAGTGGGAGAGACCCAGTACTTC.

V usage is TRBV6-6 and J usage is TRBJ1-2; TRBD1 aligns across 7 bases. The CDR3 consists of 16 residues. With V trimmed by 5 bases and J by 4 bases, 13 bases remained unmatched. CDR1 is MNHNY, CDR2 SVGAGI, per germline (reference sequence). DNA for the CDR3: TGTGCCAGCAGTCCCGCGGCAGACAGGGCCTTCTATGGCTACACCTTC. Translation: CASSPAADRAFYGYTF.

This rearrangement joins TRBV11-1 to TRBJ2-7, with TRBD1 matching over 9 bases. The V segment lost 6 bases and the J segment 5 bases; nucleotides outside the gene matches: 8. Germline CDR1 and CDR2: SGHAT and FQDESV (reference sequence). The CDR3 covers 14 residues. In DNA form, the CDR3 reads TGTGCCAGCAGACCCCGGGACAGGGTCGACGAGCAGTACTTC. Its protein is CASRPRDRVDEQYF.

Of note for this clone: Other DNA sequences from this sample encode an identical CDR3 as well. This chain links TRBV5-1 with TRBJ2-3, with D unresolved. V lost 3 bases, J lost 1 base, and 6 bases lay in between. The CDR3 runs to 13 residues. Germline V gene data show CDR1 as SGHRS and CDR2 as YFSETQ. The CDR3 here is CASSSLGTDTQYF. As DNA, the CDR3 is TGCGCCAGCAGCTCCCTAGGCACAGATACGCAGTATTTT.

The chain recombines TRBV5-5 with TRBJ2-1; D gene unclear. Germline CDR1 SGHKS, CDR2 YYEKEE (reference sequence). The CDR3 sequence is 13 residues long. Trimming removed 0 bases at V and 8 bases at J, with 9 bases between. CDR3 nucleotides: TGTGCCAGCAGCTTGGGAACTTGGTATGAGCAGTTCTTC. Translated: CASSLGTWYEQFF.